Listed below are T cell receptor beta chains from one sample, sequenced in a study of shared clonotypes between healthy human individuals. Measured with immunoSEQ multiplex PCR; TCRdb has only the in-frame clones, and not every one. The data contain 1.5 million to 2.5 million clones, about 95% of them singletons. The sample comprised naive CD8+ T cells sorted from blood. The receptors derive from a man between 18 and 35 years old in good health. The conserved cysteine and the conserved F or W are not part of the CDR3 here. Fields, in order: J gene, V gene, D gene, CDR3 protein. The D gene is left open where the match is weak.

J: TRBJ2-3; V: TRBV29-1; D: TRBD2; CDR3: SVVKLAGAMDTQY
J: TRBJ1-5; V: TRBV27; D: TRBD1; CDR3: ASSLVEPGQGNQPQH
J: TRBJ2-7; V: TRBV19; D: TRBD2; CDR3: ASSPFLGLAVSSYEQY
J: TRBJ2-2; V: TRBV13; D: TRBD2; CDR3: ASSYQREGPRTGELF
J: TRBJ2-1; V: TRBV11-3; D: .; CDR3: ASSLASAYEQF
J: TRBJ1-1; V: TRBV15; D: .; CDR3: ATSRVPPEAF
J: TRBJ2-7; V: TRBV28; D: .; CDR3: ASSFGQTYEQY
J: TRBJ2-7; V: TRBV19; D: .; CDR3: ASSISSTYEQY
J: TRBJ2-3; V: TRBV13; D: .; CDR3: ASSPFGEVGTDTQY
J: TRBJ1-1; V: TRBV11-2; D: TRBD1; CDR3: ASSLDGAGGRNTEAF
J: TRBJ2-7; V: TRBV9; D: .; CDR3: ASSPYSGSYEQY
J: TRBJ1-2; V: TRBV2; D: .; CDR3: ASSEPFEGLDYGYT
J: TRBJ1-1; V: TRBV2; D: .; CDR3: ASSPQGNTEAF
J: TRBJ2-3; V: TRBV28; D: TRBD1; CDR3: ASTQTGRDTQY
J: TRBJ2-3; V: TRBV9; D: TRBD2; CDR3: ASSVAGLGTDTQY
J: TRBJ2-5; V: TRBV5-1; D: .; CDR3: ASSYGETQY
J: TRBJ2-5; V: TRBV4-2; D: TRBD2; CDR3: ASSQERGLQETQY
J: TRBJ2-1; V: TRBV10-1; D: .; CDR3: ASSDNIGPGDEQF
J: TRBJ2-7; V: TRBV19; D: .; CDR3: ASTGGLIPHEQY
J: TRBJ2-7; V: TRBV29-1; D: .; CDR3: SARGVDTYYEQY
J: TRBJ2-7; V: TRBV19; D: TRBD1; CDR3: ASSSYRGETYEQY
J: TRBJ1-1; V: TRBV25-1; D: .; CDR3: ASSEYIEGEAF
J: TRBJ2-1; V: TRBV4-3; D: .; CDR3: ASSQDTMSREQF
J: TRBJ2-7; V: TRBV6-1; D: TRBD1; CDR3: ASRPGQGKGYEQY
J: TRBJ1-1; V: TRBV5-4; D: .; CDR3: ASSLRQDNTEAF
J: TRBJ2-1; V: TRBV13; D: .; CDR3: ASSLRFNEQF
J: TRBJ2-7; V: TRBV2; D: TRBD1; CDR3: ASRGRQGTYEQY
J: TRBJ2-5; V: TRBV9; D: .; CDR3: ASSPETSVAQY
J: TRBJ1-2; V: TRBV27; D: TRBD1; CDR3: ASQPITGQGNYGCT
J: TRBJ1-1; V: TRBV9; D: .; CDR3: ASSAGGSGVFTEAF